The entry that follows covers one TCR beta chain sequence. Its antigen remains unidentified. No base quality information exists; no much larger clone differs at one position. The record originates from a study of Ad26.COV2.S vaccination and SARS-CoV-2 variants (TCRdb year 2021). For context, the study as a whole: Donors in the vaccine arm were drawn from COV1001, a multicentre, randomized, double-blind, placebo-controlled phase I-IIa trial testing Ad26.COV2.S in healthy adults. Ad26.COV2.S was given intramuscularly at 5x10^10 or 1x10^11 viral particles, as a single shot or as two shots 56 days apart. TCRbeta repertoire sequencing served as the tool for gauging how specific and how broad the SARS-CoV-2-reactive T cell receptors were following Ad26.COV2.S vaccination. Trial participants were randomized into five groups of five: low-dose or high-dose Ad26.COV2.S given once or twice, or placebo on both occasions. Blinding of investigators to trial group allocation was maintained during experiments and outcome assessment. The TCR-sequenced set comprised roughly 30 samples: around 20 Ad26.COV2.S vaccine recipients, 5 placebo recipients and 8 SARS-CoV-2 convalescent individuals. Results the study describes overall, beyond this receptor: Comparing responses between vaccine doses or regimens was not something the study was powered to do. According to the authors, total T cell responses may have been underestimated by the TCR breadth and depth analyses. After vaccination, substantial breadth of spike-specific CD8+ and CD4+ T cell responses was reported. Non-spike TCR breadth was comparable between vaccine and placebo recipients, consistent with the vaccine containing only spike. Compared with placebo recipients, Ad26.COV2.S recipients showed higher spike-specific TCR breadth (P = 0.0014).

The immunoSEQ Assay was used to sequence TCRbeta CDR3 regions. After extraction, genomic DNA underwent amplification by bias-controlled multiplex PCR, followed by high-throughput sequencing. In the paper's pipeline: Collapsing and filtering of sequences were performed to quantify the absolute abundance of each unique TCRbeta CDR3 region. T cell fraction was estimated by normalizing TCRbeta template counts to usable DNA, with usable DNA measured through amplification of reference genes found in all nucleated cells. Repertoire TCRs were annotated as SARS-CoV-2-specific when V gene, CDR3 amino acid sequence and J gene were exactly matched to a known reactive TCR set. The reference SARS-CoV-2 TCR set was obtained from MIRA and was filtered for enrichment in COVID-19-positive ImmuneCODE repertoires, whereby public or cross-reactive TCRs were removed. Using the MIRA antigens, annotated TCRs were further analysed by specific ORF or by position within an ORF. Breadth was defined as annotated unique rearrangements over total unique productive rearrangements; depth was the summed frequency of those rearrangements. Group comparisons of TCR breadth used two-sided Wilcoxon rank-sum tests. TCRdb carries this immuneACCESS record with in-frame sequences only. Its versions omit some clonotypes, under half of them owing to an unresolved V gene in the studies checked, with the rest unexplained. V and J calls and clone size come straight from that table; D and trimming were deduced from the DNA. This sample holds about 320,000 clones; almost 90% were observed only once. The ten top clones hold 5.5% of the sample.

The treatment or condition label corresponds to: 15 to 20 received Ad26.COV2.S at low or high dose, single or two shots; about 5 received placebo; per-sample allocation not given. For vaccine and placebo recipients, the sequenced repertoires came from samples collected on day 63 after the first injection. Cohort 1b enrolled some 25 adults aged 18-55 years at a single site in Boston, USA, between 29 July and 7 August 2020. Ad26.COV2.S was a replication-incompetent adenovirus type 26 vector that expressed a prefusion-stabilized SARS-CoV-2 spike protein derived from the original Wuhan strain. The TCR originated in a person aged 18-60 years who received the Ad26.COV2.S COVID-19 vaccine or a placebo. The sample was peripheral blood, taken in a trial of Ad26.COV2.S vaccine versus placebo.

The sequenced DNA: TGTGCCAGCTCACGCCGGGAGCTAAATTCACCCCTCCACTTT. Its translation reads: CASSRRELNSPLHF. The chain is assembled from TRBV18 and TRBJ1-6; the D gene assignment is ambiguous. Taken from cysteine to phenylalanine, the CDR3 has 14 residues. The sequence is cut down to CDR3 DNA, 42 bases in frame from base 1. CDR1 and CDR2 (KGHSH, LQKENI) derive from the germline V gene. Trimming removed 4 bases from V and 7 bases from J, leaving 11 bases between the germline ends.